This T cell receptor (beta chain) was recovered during a study of cytomegalovirus exposure and HLA in healthy donors. Study in general: An analysis done earlier identified 117 million unique TCR beta sequences from around 180 million T cells. Overall study findings and caveats: The classifier was said to identify cytomegalovirus status with high specificity and sensitivity.

This CDR3 contains 14 residues. Germline CDR1 is SGDLS and CDR2 is YYNGEE. Trimming took 3 bases from V and 1 from J; bases not matched to a gene: 2. Of note for this clone: Its matching antigen is unknown.

The PCR had 60 Vbeta and 13 Jbeta primers. Method: immunoSEQ multiplex PCR; TCRdb's copy keeps in-frame clones and lacks some. This sample has about 140,000 clones; around 70% occur once, and the top ten carry roughly 1.7%. This sequence joins TRBV9 and TRBJ2-3, with 7 nucleotides matching TRBD2. The TCR sequence derives from a woman aged 25-40 years in good health and CMV-seronegative. The sequenced sample consisted of PBMCs. CDR3 DNA sequence: TGTGCCAGCAGCGAGCGGGACCGCACAGATACGCAGTATTTT. Protein: CASSERDRTDTQYF. The full variable domain, completed using reference TRBV9 and TRBJ2-3, is DSGVTQTPKHLITATGQRVTLRCSPRSGDLSVYWYQQSLDQGLQFLIQYYNGEERAKGNILERFSAQQFPDLHSELNLSSLELGDSALYFCASSERDRTDTQYFGPGTRLTVL.